What follows are 2 T cell receptor beta chains derived from one specimen sequenced in a study of blood T cells in healthy people across ages. Primed by a sample-barcoded 5' primer and a J-beta primer mix, a second PCR proceeded for 7 to 11 cycles. One entry per CDR3 protein results from TCRdb running MiXCR on the 5' RACE reads. Altogether 1.5 million to 2 million distinct CDR3 sequences are present, around 50% being singletons, with the ten largest covering around 2.1%. The specimen was blood. These receptors were collected from a woman aged 35 to 49 in good health.

This rearrangement joins TRBV6-2 or TRBV6-3 to TRBJ2-3; tentative D call: TRBD1 (6 bases). The V and J ends lost 7 bases and 6 bases respectively, with 14 bases between them. The CDR3 extends over 13 amino acids. From germline, CDR1 is MNHEY and CDR2 SVGEGT. The CDR3 sequence is CASNQNRADTQYF. Written as DNA, the CDR3 is TGTGCCAGCAACCAGAACAGGGCCGATACGCAGTATTTT.

This clonotype was seen a single time. The chain is built from TRBV6-6 and TRBJ1-4, with a tentative D call TRBD1 (5 bases). The CDR3 extends over 15 amino acids. The V end lost 5 bases, the J end lost 10 bases, and 20 bases lay between the germline ends. Germline V lookup: CDR1 MNHNY, CDR2 SVGAGI (reference sequence). CDR3 nucleotides: TGTGCCAGCAGTCGAACCCAGGGTTCCCAACCAAAACTGTTTTTT. It is translated as CASSRTQGSQPKLFF.